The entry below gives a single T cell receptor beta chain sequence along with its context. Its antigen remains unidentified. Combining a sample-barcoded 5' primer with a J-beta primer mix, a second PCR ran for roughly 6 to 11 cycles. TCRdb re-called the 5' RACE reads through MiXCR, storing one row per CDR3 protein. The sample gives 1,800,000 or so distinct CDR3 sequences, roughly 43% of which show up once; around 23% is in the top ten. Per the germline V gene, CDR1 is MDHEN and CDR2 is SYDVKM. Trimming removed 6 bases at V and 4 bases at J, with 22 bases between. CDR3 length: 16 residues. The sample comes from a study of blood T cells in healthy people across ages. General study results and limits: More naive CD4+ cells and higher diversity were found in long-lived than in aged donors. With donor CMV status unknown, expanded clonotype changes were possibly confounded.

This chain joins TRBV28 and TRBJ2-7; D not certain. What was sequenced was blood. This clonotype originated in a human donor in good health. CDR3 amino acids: CASSPTPGHIKYEQYF. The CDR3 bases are TGTGCCAGCAGCCCGACCCCGGGCCACATCAAGTACGAGCAGTACTTC. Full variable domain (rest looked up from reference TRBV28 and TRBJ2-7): DVKVTQSSRYLVKRTGEKVFLECVQDMDHENMFWYRQDPGLGLRLIYFSYDVKMKEKGDIPEGYSVSREKKERFSLILESASTNQTSMYLCASSPTPGHIKYEQYFGPGTRLTVT.